The 20 T cell receptor beta chains presented below share a single source sample, sequenced in a study of technical replicates of blood from a handful of donors. Sequencing used immunoSEQ multiplex PCR; TCRdb keeps in-frame clones, though not all of them. Here the sample spans about 75,000 clones, roughly 90% being singletons. Sequenced sample: T cells isolated from PBMCs. The receptors were sampled from a human donor in good health.

The chain couples TRBV30 to TRBJ2-1; no reliable D call. This CDR3 region has 12 residues. Trimming stripped 4 bases from V and 8 bases from J, with 12 bases between. Germline V lookup: CDR1 GTSNPN, CDR2 SVGIG (reference sequence). The DNA for the CDR3 is TGTGCCTGGACAGGTGTGGTAGATGAGCAGTTCTTC. Amino acid sequence: CAWTGVVDEQFF.

The chain joins TRBV6-5 to TRBJ1-5; no reliable D call. The length of the CDR3 is 14 residues. CDR1 MNHEY and CDR2 SVGAGI come from the germline V gene. Trimming left V 2 bases short and J 1 base short, with 6 bases between. CDR3 DNA sequence: TGTGCCAGCAGTTACGCGAGAAGCAATCAGCCCCAGCATTTT. Amino acid sequence: CASSYARSNQPQHF.

The chain combines TRBV6-1 with TRBJ1-5, with 7 positions matching TRBD1. This CDR3 contains 14 residues. With V trimmed by 6 bases and J by 4 bases, 6 bases remained unmatched. Germline CDR1 is MNHNS and CDR2 is SASEGT. The CDR3: CASRLGQVNQPQHF. The CDR3, as DNA: TGTGCCAGCAGACTTGGACAGGTTAATCAGCCCCAGCATTTT.

The V and J genes are TRBV29-1 and TRBJ1-2; D may be TRBD1 (5 bases). CDR1 and CDR2 (germline): SQVTM, ANQGSEA. Trimming took off 0 bases at V and 7 bases at J, with 15 bases between the two ends. The CDR3 consists of 14 residues. The CDR3 sequence: CSVEDRSGDVGYTF. In DNA form, the CDR3 reads TGCAGCGTTGAAGATCGGTCGGGGGACGTTGGCTACACCTTC.

This clone showed up just a few times. This chain uses TRBV28 with TRBJ1-1, with no clear D. The germline V and J ends were trimmed by 2 bases and 6 bases, with 13 bases remaining between them. Looked up from germline, CDR1 is MDHEN and CDR2 is SYDVKM. This CDR3 has 14 residues. CDR3 nucleotides: TGTGCCAGCAGTTTACTTCGTAGGACTTCTGAAGCTTTCTTT. Translating gives CASSLLRRTSEAFF.

The V call is TRBV5-6, the J call TRBJ1-4; 7 nucleotides line up with TRBD1. The CDR3 is made up of 15 amino acids. Germline CDR1 reads SGHDT; CDR2 reads YYEEEE. V shed 0 bases and J 7 bases; nucleotides not matched to a gene: 6. Here the CDR3 reads CASSLGDSRGEKLFF. For the CDR3, the DNA is TGTGCCAGCAGCTTGGGGGACAGCCGGGGTGAAAAACTGTTTTTT.

This rearrangement joins TRBV4-3 to TRBJ2-7; maybe TRBD1 (5 bases). CDR1 is LGHNA, CDR2 YSLEER, per germline. The CDR3 is made up of 15 amino acids. Trimming shortened V by 0 bases and J by 3 bases, and 12 bases separated the two germline ends. CDR3 DNA: TGCGCCAGCAGCCAAGACAGGGATGGTAGCTACGAGCAGTACTTC. It encodes CASSQDRDGSYEQYF.

The chain joins TRBV19 to TRBJ2-7, with TRBD1 as a possible D gene (6 bases). Germline V lookup: CDR1 LNHDA, CDR2 SQIVND (reference sequence). The length of the CDR3 is 14 residues. Trimming cost V 5 bases and J 6 bases, with 17 bases left between them. As DNA, the CDR3 is TGTGCCAGTAGTGAACAGGGTAGTGCTCTCGAGCAGTACTTC. Translating it yields CASSEQGSALEQYF.

This sequence joins TRBV5-6 and TRBJ2-1; 12 bases line up with TRBD2. V was pared by 2 bases and J by 2 bases, with 5 bases of the junction left unmatched. In germline, CDR1 is SGHDT, CDR2 YYEEEE. CDR3 size: 17 residues. The chain's CDR3 is CASSFRLAGVPYNEQFF. The CDR3 nucleotides read TGTGCCAGCAGCTTTAGACTAGCGGGAGTCCCCTACAATGAGCAGTTCTTC.

This rearrangement joins TRBV19 to TRBJ1-4; D perhaps matches TRBD1 (6 bases). The CDR3 is 16 amino acids. Germline CDR1 LNHDA, CDR2 SQIVND (reference sequence). V was clipped by 3 bases and J by 8 bases, with 19 bases between them. The CDR3 DNA reads as TGTGCCAGTAGTATCGCCTCAGGGGCAGTTGGGGAAAAACTGTTTTTT. This translates into CASSIASGAVGEKLFF.

V usage is TRBV4-3 and J usage is TRBJ2-7; TRBD1 is a possible D gene (5 bases). The ends were cut back, 0 bases at V and 2 bases at J, with 11 bases in the middle. The CDR3 runs 15 residues. Germline CDR1 LGHNA, CDR2 YSLEER. As DNA, the CDR3 is TGCGCCAGCAGCCAAGATAGCAGGACACCCTACGAGCAGTACTTC. It is translated as CASSQDSRTPYEQYF.

The rearrangement links TRBV5-4 to TRBJ2-1, with 9 bases aligning to TRBD1. This CDR3 has 16 residues. V shed 4 bases, J shed 2 bases, and the junction held 7 bases outside the gene matches. Germline lookup yields CDR1 SGHNT and CDR2 YYREEE (reference sequence). CDR3: CASSGTWTGAYNEQFF. The DNA for the CDR3 is TGTGCCAGCAGCGGGACCTGGACAGGGGCCTACAATGAGCAGTTCTTC.

The CDR3 region has the DNA TGTGCCAGCAGTGGGGGGGGCTACGAGCAGTACTTC. Protein product: CASSGGGYEQYF. V is TRBV2 and J is TRBJ2-7; 7 bases agree with TRBD2. This CDR3 has 12 amino acids. Trimming took 4 bases from V and 3 from J; bases not matched to a gene: 0. Looked up from germline, CDR1 is SNHLY and CDR2 is FYNNEI.

The chain employs TRBV11-3 and TRBJ2-2; a weak D match, TRBD1 (6 bases). The CDR3 sequence is 13 residues long. V was cut by 4 bases and J by 5 bases, with 8 bases left in between. CDR1 and CDR2 (germline): SGHNT, YENEEA. The CDR3: CASSSQGTGELFF. In nucleotides, the CDR3 is TGTGCCAGCAGCTCCCAGGGGACCGGGGAGCTGTTTTTT.

The chain recombines TRBV7-9 with TRBJ2-1; 7 nucleotides agree with TRBD2. The trim removed 3 bases at V and 13 bases at J, leaving 3 bases unmatched. The CDR3 spans 11 residues. Germline V lookup: CDR1 SEHNR, CDR2 FQNEAQ (reference sequence). The CDR3, as DNA: TGTGCCAGCAGCTTGGGACTATTTCAGTTCTTC. This sequence encodes CASSLGLFQFF.

The chain employs TRBV15 and TRBJ2-3, with 12 nucleotides matching TRBD2. The germline V gene has CDR1 LNHNV and CDR2 YYDKDF (reference sequence). Losses at the gene ends were 4 bases for V and 6 bases for J; bases not matched to a gene: 8. The CDR3 consists of 16 residues. CDR3 coding DNA: TGTGCCACCAGCACCCGACTAGCGGGAGATTGGGATACGCAGTATTTT. Translation gives CATSTRLAGDWDTQYF. The full variable domain, its missing parts supplied by reference TRBV15 and TRBJ2-3, is DAMVIQNPRYQVTQFGKPVTLSCSQTLNHNVMYWYQQKSSQAPKLLFHYYDKDFNNEADTPDNFQSRRPNTSFCFLDIRSPGLGDTAMYLCATSTRLAGDWDTQYFGPGTRLTVL.

The chain uses TRBV4-2 and TRBJ2-2; 10 nucleotides agree with TRBD2. CDR3 length equals 19 residues. Germline lookup yields CDR1 LGHNA and CDR2 YNFKEQ. The V and J ends lost 0 bases and 6 bases, in that order; junction bases with no gene match: 13. The CDR3 reads CASSQDGARPAGGPGELFF. CDR3 nucleotides: TGTGCCAGCAGCCAAGATGGCGCTCGGCCAGCGGGAGGGCCCGGGGAGCTGTTTTTT.

The CDR3 DNA reads as TGCGCCAGCAGGCAACTAAGATACGTTAGCACAGATACGCAGTATTTT. Amino acids: CASRQLRYVSTDTQYF. V and J are TRBV4-3 and TRBJ2-3; D remains unclear. The V gene's germline CDR1 is LGHNA and CDR2 YSLEER. The V end lost 6 bases, the J end lost 0 bases, and 16 bases lay between the germline ends. The CDR3 runs to 16 residues.

This clone was seen only once. J is TRBJ2-2 and V is TRBV4-1; TRBD2 matches at 11 bases. The CDR3 loop spans 17 amino acids. Germline-derived CDR1 and CDR2 are MGHRA and YSYEKL. The ends lost 0 bases at V and 7 bases at J; junction bases unmatched: 7. The CDR3 DNA is TGCGCCAGCAGCCAAGATCTAGCGGGAGGATTTTTCGGGGAGCTGTTTTTT. Translation: CASSQDLAGGFFGELFF.

This clone was counted once. This chain joins TRBV27 and TRBJ2-7; 8 bases line up with TRBD2. Germline assignment: CDR1 MNHEY and CDR2 SMNVEV (reference sequence). Unmatched junction bases numbered 7, after V lost 5 bases and J lost 4 bases. The CDR3 spans 14 residues. This chain's CDR3 is CASSNPGLVYEQYF. CDR3 DNA: TGTGCCAGCAGTAATCCGGGACTAGTATACGAGCAGTACTTC.